The next 26 T cell receptor beta chains were all read from a single sample in a study of cytomegalovirus exposure and HLA in healthy donors (dated by TCRdb to the late 2010s). The library was obtained by the immunoSEQ multiplex PCR assay. The multiplex PCR relied on a mix of 60 forward primers for TCR Vbeta segments and 13 reverse primers for TCR Jbeta segments. Imported from immuneACCESS, the table was reduced by TCRdb to in-frame sequences with V and J called. These copies leave out some clones; in studies compared against another copy, an unresolved V gene accounts for under half, and the cause of the remainder is not known. Counted in this sample were 150,000 to 200,000 clones; 70% to 80% of them appeared once. The ten biggest clones cover 1.6% of the sample. Sequencing was done on a sample of PBMCs. Receptor source: a woman in her 50s in good health and CMV-seronegative.

Details on this clone: The sample contains more than one DNA sequence encoding this CDR3. The CDR3 DNA reads TGTGCCAGCTCACCAGGGACAAACTATGGCTACACCTTC. Residues: CASSPGTNYGYTF. The chain carries TRBV18 and TRBJ1-2, with D possibly matching TRBD1 (6 bases). V lost 2 bases to trimming and J lost 2 bases, with 6 bases between them. CDR1 is KGHSH and CDR2 is LQKENI in the germline V gene. CDR3 length: 13 residues.

This rearrangement joins TRBV6-5 to TRBJ2-1, with 9 nucleotides matching TRBD1. With V trimmed by 2 bases and J by 4 bases, 6 bases remained unmatched. The CDR3 covers 16 residues. CDR1 and CDR2 from the germline V gene are MNHEY and SVGAGI. Written as DNA, the CDR3 is TGTGCCAGCAGTTACCACGGACAGGGGACTTACAATGAGCAGTTCTTC. Its protein product is CASSYHGQGTYNEQFF.

This chain uses TRBV15 with TRBJ2-1, with TRBD2 identical over 15 bases. The V and J ends lost 0 bases and 15 bases, in that order; junction bases with no gene match: 6. The CDR3 is made up of 15 amino acids. The germline gives CDR1 LNHNV, CDR2 YYDKDF (reference sequence). The CDR3 here is CATSRDEGLAGGWFF. The CDR3 region has the DNA TGTGCCACCAGCAGAGATGAGGGACTAGCGGGAGGATGGTTCTTC. Based on the CDR3 plus reference TRBV15 and TRBJ2-1, the full variable domain is DAMVIQNPRYQVTQFGKPVTLSCSQTLNHNVMYWYQQKSSQAPKLLFHYYDKDFNNEADTPDNFQSRRPNTSFCFLDIRSPGLGDTAMYLCATSRDEGLAGGWFFGPGTRLTVL.

The V call is TRBV2, the J call TRBJ1-6; D is ambiguous. The V gene's germline CDR1 is SNHLY and CDR2 FYNNEI. The CDR3 is 20 amino acids. Trimming left V 4 bases short and J 0 bases short, with 22 bases between. For the CDR3, the DNA is TGTGCCAGCAGTGGCGTTCCCACCCGCCCTTTGAGCTCCTATAATTCACCCCTCCACTTT. Amino acid sequence: CASSGVPTRPLSSYNSPLHF. Combining the CDR3 with reference TRBV2 and TRBJ1-6 gives the whole variable domain EPEVTQTPSHQVTQMGQEVILRCVPISNHLYFYWYRQILGQKVEFLVSFYNNEISEKSEIFDDQFSVERPDGSNFTLKIRSTKLEDSAMYFCASSGVPTRPLSSYNSPLHFGNGTRLTVT.

CDR3 sequence (DNA): TGTGCCAGCAGCTTAGGCTCTATAGCGGGAGGGAACAATGAGCAGTTCTTC. Translated, it gives CASSLGSIAGGNNEQFF. This rearrangement joins TRBV11-3 to TRBJ2-1; 11 bases are a match to TRBD2. The CDR3 runs 17 residues. V was clipped by 1 base and J by 5 bases; unmatched bases: 7. Looked up from germline, CDR1 is SGHNT and CDR2 is YENEEA.

Comments on this clone: Mismatch with germline at one junction end may stem from a read error. The chain employs TRBV7-9 and TRBJ1-1; D is ambiguous. Germline V lookup: CDR1 SEHNR, CDR2 FQNEAQ (reference sequence). The CDR3 length is 15 residues. The CDR3 here is CSSSLSIGLNTEAFF. DNA of the CDR3: TGTTCCAGCAGCTTATCGATCGGGTTGAACACTGAAGCTTTCTTT.

This sequence joins TRBV21-1 and TRBJ1-1. TRBV21-1 is recorded as a pseudogene. The CDR3 extends over 11 amino acids. CDR3 region: CARPPGRKAFF. The CDR3 bases are TGTGCCAGACCACCGGGGAGGAAAGCTTTCTTT.

The chain has TRBV4-3 and TRBJ2-1; TRBD1 matches 8 bases. Germline V gene sequence: CDR1 LGHNA, CDR2 YSLEER. The CDR3 covers 16 residues. V was pared by 1 base and J by 6 bases, with 8 bases of the junction left unmatched. The CDR3 nucleotides are TGCGCCAGCAGCCAAGCTGACAGGGGATCTTTCAATGAGCAGTTCTTC. It yields the protein CASSQADRGSFNEQFF.

The chain couples TRBV28 to TRBJ1-3, with D perhaps TRBD1 (5 bases). The germline V and J ends were trimmed by 4 bases and 0 bases, with 13 bases remaining between them. The CDR3 sequence is 16 residues long. Germline loops: CDR1 MDHEN, CDR2 SYDVKM. This CDR3 is CASSSLGGASGNTIYF. Written as DNA, the CDR3 is TGTGCCAGCAGTTCCCTGGGGGGTGCCTCTGGAAACACCATATATTTT.

V and J are TRBV28 and TRBJ2-2, with 10 bases aligning to TRBD1. Germline values: CDR1 MDHEN, CDR2 SYDVKM. The CDR3 runs to 15 residues. V was clipped by 6 bases and J by 7 bases; unmatched bases: 8. The CDR3 region is CASRLGTGEGGELFF. The DNA for the CDR3 is TGTGCCAGCAGACTAGGGACAGGGGAAGGCGGGGAGCTGTTTTTT. The full variable domain, completed using reference TRBV28 and TRBJ2-2, is DVKVTQSSRYLVKRTGEKVFLECVQDMDHENMFWYRQDPGLGLRLIYFSYDVKMKEKGDIPEGYSVSREKKERFSLILESASTNQTSMYLCASRLGTGEGGELFFGEGSRLTVL.

The V call is TRBV5-1, the J call TRBJ2-3; 7 bases align to TRBD2. The CDR3 runs 12 residues. Losses at the gene ends were 5 bases for V and 3 bases for J; bases not matched to a gene: 0. Germline V lookup: CDR1 SGHRS, CDR2 YFSETQ. The CDR3 region is CASRGGTDTQYF. The CDR3 nucleotides are TGCGCCAGCAGGGGAGGGACAGATACGCAGTATTTT.

The V call is TRBV29-1, the J call TRBJ2-1; 9 bases are a match to TRBD2. The CDR3 consists of 12 residues. J was trimmed by 10 bases and V by 5 bases; bases with no gene match: 6. The germline CDR1 and CDR2 sequences are SQVTM and ANQGSEA. CDR3 nucleotides: TGCAGCGTTATAGCGGGAGCTTGGGAGCAGTTCTTC. This codes for CSVIAGAWEQFF.

This clone appeared a few times. The gene calls are TRBV20-1 and TRBJ2-3; 7 nucleotides align to TRBD1. Germline loops: CDR1 DFQATT, CDR2 SNEGSKA (reference sequence). Trimming at V came to 4 bases and at J to 7 bases, leaving 2 bases not matched to a gene. There are 11 residues in the CDR3. The CDR3 here is CSAKGAYTQYF. The DNA of the CDR3 is TGCAGTGCTAAGGGGGCTTATACGCAGTATTTT.

The chain joins TRBV29-1 to TRBJ2-1; D ambiguous. Trimming left V 7 bases short and J 3 bases short, with 13 bases between. Germline values: CDR1 SQVTM, CDR2 ANQGSEA. The CDR3 is 13 residues long. CDR3 protein: CSATNMIYNEQFF. In DNA form, the CDR3 reads TGCAGCGCAACGAACATGATCTACAATGAGCAGTTCTTC.

The rearrangement links TRBV7-2 to TRBJ2-5, with D perhaps matching TRBD1 (5 bases). The J call is in doubt because the DNA end fits TRBJ2-7 better. The germline gives CDR1 SGHTA, CDR2 FQGNSA. This CDR3 is 15 amino acids long. The CDR3 here is CASSLAAQGSGEQYF. Here the CDR3 DNA reads TGTGCCAGCAGCTTAGCGGCCCAGGGATCTGGCGAGCAGTACTTC.

The gene calls are TRBV4-1 and TRBJ1-5; D is uncertain. Germline loops: CDR1 MGHRA, CDR2 YSYEKL. Trimming took 0 bases from V and 6 from J, leaving 12 bases between them. This CDR3 is built from 15 residues. The CDR3 loop reads CASSQDIGSSQPQHF. CDR3 bases: TGCGCCAGCAGCCAAGATATCGGTAGTTCTCAGCCCCAGCATTTT.

V usage is TRBV7-3 and J usage is TRBJ2-1; 7 nucleotides align to TRBD2. Germline V gene sequence: CDR1 SGHTA, CDR2 FQGTGA. Losses at the gene ends were 0 bases for V and 9 bases for J; bases not matched to a gene: 5. This CDR3 region has 14 residues. CDR3 nucleotide sequence: TGTGCCAGCAGCTTAACGGGAGGGCCCGGTGAGCAGTTCTTC. Protein: CASSLTGGPGEQFF. The complete variable domain, with remaining parts taken from reference TRBV7-3 and TRBJ2-1, reads GAGVSQTPSNKVTEKGKYVELRCDPISGHTALYWYRQSLGQGPEFLIYFQGTGAADDSGLPNDRFFAVRPEGSVSTLKIQRTERGDSAVYLCASSLTGGPGEQFFGPGTRLTVL.

This clone came up once. The V gene is TRBV2, the J gene TRBJ2-5; 9 positions agree with TRBD2. V was pared by 6 bases and J by 5 bases, with 13 bases of the junction left unmatched. Germline V gives CDR1 SNHLY, CDR2 FYNNEI. This CDR3 has 16 amino acids. In DNA form, the CDR3 reads TGTGCCAGCAGCCCCAACCTGGGTAGCGGGGGCGAGACCCAGTACTTC. It translates to CASSPNLGSGGETQYF.

The V and J genes are TRBV11-2 and TRBJ1-4; TRBD1 matches 8 bases. The CDR3 extends over 19 amino acids. V dropped 5 bases and J dropped 0; count of bases not matched to a gene: 14. Germline-derived CDR1 and CDR2 are SGHAT and FQNNGV. The CDR3 spells CASSRQKQGARATNEKLFF. In DNA form, the CDR3 reads TGTGCCAGCAGCCGCCAAAAGCAGGGGGCGCGGGCAACTAATGAAAAACTGTTTTTT. The whole variable domain, remainder taken from reference TRBV11-2 and TRBJ1-4, is EAGVAQSPRYKIIEKRQSVAFWCNPISGHATLYWYQQILGQGPKLLIQFQNNGVVDDSQLPKDRFSAERLKGVDSTLKIQPAKLEDSAVYLCASSRQKQGARATNEKLFFGSGTQLSVL.

The chain carries TRBV5-1 and TRBJ2-1; 7 positions match TRBD2. This CDR3 region has 15 residues. The trim removed 4 bases at V and 1 base at J, leaving 5 bases unmatched. Looked up from germline, CDR1 is SGHRS and CDR2 is YFSETQ. Here the CDR3 reads CASSISGKSYNEQFF. DNA for the CDR3: TGCGCCAGCAGCATCAGCGGGAAATCCTACAATGAGCAGTTCTTC.

The CDR3 here is CASSRSRGSAEAFF. In DNA form, the CDR3 reads TGTGCCAGCAGCCGAAGCAGGGGGTCGGCTGAAGCTTTCTTT. The rearrangement links TRBV7-2 to TRBJ1-1; 7 nucleotides agree with TRBD1. The junction had 9 bases not matched to a gene; V was cut back by 5 bases and J by 6 bases. The CDR3 length is 14 residues. Germline assignment: CDR1 SGHTA and CDR2 FQGNSA.

The rearrangement uses TRBV29-1 and TRBJ1-3, with TRBD1 as a possible D gene (5 bases). V dropped 5 bases and J dropped 0 bases, with 11 bases sitting between them. In germline, CDR1 is SQVTM, CDR2 ANQGSEA. The CDR3 sequence is 14 residues long. The CDR3 nucleotides are TGCAGCGTTAAACAGGTTAACTCTGGAAACACCATATATTTT. It codes for CSVKQVNSGNTIYF.

The gene calls are TRBV9 and TRBJ2-7, with D perhaps TRBD2 (5 bases). This CDR3 comprises 15 residues. Per germline, CDR1 SGDLS and CDR2 YYNGEE. With 0 bases removed from V and 7 bases from J, the gap between germline ends came to 17 bases. As DNA, the CDR3 is TGTGCCAGCAGCGTAGTGGGGAGTCTTCGAGATGAGCAGTACTTC. Translation: CASSVVGSLRDEQYF.

This rearrangement joins TRBV7-2 to TRBJ2-2; 7 nucleotides align to TRBD2. The CDR3 is made up of 15 amino acids. Unmatched junction bases numbered 5, after V lost 5 bases and J lost 2 bases. Germline lookup yields CDR1 SGHTA and CDR2 FQGNSA. CDR3 bases: TGTGCCAGCAGCGACGGGGGGACTAACACCGGGGAGCTGTTTTTT. This sequence encodes CASSDGGTNTGELFF.

The rearrangement uses TRBV10-2 and TRBJ2-3; a weak D match, TRBD1 (6 bases). Germline V lookup: CDR1 WSHSY, CDR2 SAAADI. The CDR3 contains 14 residues. Between the trimmed V and J ends, which lost 3 bases and 5 bases, there was a span of 12 bases. For the CDR3, the DNA is TGCGCCAGCAGTGAACCAAGGGGGTTAGATACGCAGTATTTT. This translates into CASSEPRGLDTQYF.

A single count supports this clone. The CDR3 loop is CASSLTSGVTDTQYF. Here the CDR3 DNA reads TGCGCCAGCAGCTTGACTAGCGGTGTGACAGATACGCAGTATTTT. The genes are TRBV5-1 and TRBJ2-3; 8 bases fit TRBD2. The CDR3 totals 15 residues. Trimming cost V 1 base and J 3 bases; bases outside gene matches: 4. The V gene's germline CDR1 is SGHRS and CDR2 YFSETQ.